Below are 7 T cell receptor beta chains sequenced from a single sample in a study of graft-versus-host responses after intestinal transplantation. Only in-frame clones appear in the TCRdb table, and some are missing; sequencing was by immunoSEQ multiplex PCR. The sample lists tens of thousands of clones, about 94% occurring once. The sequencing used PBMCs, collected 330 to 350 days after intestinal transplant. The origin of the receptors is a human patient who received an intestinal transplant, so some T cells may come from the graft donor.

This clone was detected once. The CDR3 nucleotides read TGTGCCAGCAGTCTGCTGGGACGGATTGAAGCTTTCTTT. Translating gives CASSLLGRIEAFF. V and J are TRBV28 and TRBJ1-1, with D possibly being TRBD1 (5 bases). The CDR3 runs 13 residues. Trimming removed 5 bases at V and 7 bases at J, with 14 bases between. CDR1 MDHEN and CDR2 SYDVKM come from the germline V gene.

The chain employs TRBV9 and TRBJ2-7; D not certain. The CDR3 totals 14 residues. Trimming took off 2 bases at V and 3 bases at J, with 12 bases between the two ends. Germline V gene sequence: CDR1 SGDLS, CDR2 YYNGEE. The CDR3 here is CASSVGDINYEQYF. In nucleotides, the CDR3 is TGTGCCAGCAGCGTTGGGGATATCAACTACGAGCAGTACTTC.

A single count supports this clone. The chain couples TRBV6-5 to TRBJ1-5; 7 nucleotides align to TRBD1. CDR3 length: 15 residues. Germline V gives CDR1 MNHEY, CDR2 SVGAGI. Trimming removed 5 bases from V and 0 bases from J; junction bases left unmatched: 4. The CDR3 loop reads CASSAGTASNQPQHF. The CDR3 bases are TGTGCCAGCAGTGCGGGGACAGCTAGCAATCAGCCCCAGCATTTT.

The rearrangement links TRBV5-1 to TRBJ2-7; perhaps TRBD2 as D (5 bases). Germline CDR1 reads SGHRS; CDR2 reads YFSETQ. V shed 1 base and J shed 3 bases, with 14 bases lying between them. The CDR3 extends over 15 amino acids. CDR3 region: CASSLKGGLDYEQYF. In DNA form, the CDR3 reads TGCGCCAGCAGCTTGAAAGGCGGGTTGGACTACGAGCAGTACTTC.

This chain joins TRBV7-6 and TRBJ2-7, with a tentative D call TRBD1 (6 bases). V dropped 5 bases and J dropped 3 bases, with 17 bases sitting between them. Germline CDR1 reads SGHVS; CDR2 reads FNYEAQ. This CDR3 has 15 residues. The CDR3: CASSLRTQGHYEQYF. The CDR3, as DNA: TGTGCCAGCAGCCTACGGACCCAGGGGCACTACGAGCAGTACTTC.

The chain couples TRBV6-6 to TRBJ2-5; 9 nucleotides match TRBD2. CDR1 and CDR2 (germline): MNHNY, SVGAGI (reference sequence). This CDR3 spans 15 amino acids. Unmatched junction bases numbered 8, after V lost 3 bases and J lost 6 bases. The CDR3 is CASSYPAGGLKTQYF. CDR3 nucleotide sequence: TGTGCCAGCAGTTATCCAGCGGGAGGTCTAAAGACCCAGTACTTC.

CDR3 sequence reads: CASILGGADYGYTF. CDR3 bases: TGTGCCAGCATCTTAGGGGGCGCAGACTATGGCTACACCTTC. The chain uses TRBV5-5 and TRBJ1-2, with 7 bases identical to TRBD1. The CDR3 extends over 14 amino acids. After removal of 6 bases from V and 3 bases from J, the junction contained 8 bases not matched to a gene. The V gene's germline CDR1 is SGHKS and CDR2 YYEKEE (reference sequence).